The TCR beta chain described here comes from a study of cytomegalovirus exposure and HLA in healthy donors. V lost 7 bases and J lost 5, with 12 bases in between. CDR1 and CDR2 from the germline V gene are LNHDA and SQIVND (reference sequence). The CDR3 contains 14 residues. The study ran its PCR with 60 Vbeta and 13 Jbeta primers. Generated by immunoSEQ multiplex PCR, the TCRdb table keeps only in-frame clones and is missing some. The sample lists more than 150,000 clones, approximately 73% occurring once. This clonotype originated in a woman aged 25 to 39 in good health and CMV-seropositive. The sample was PBMCs. The J gene is TRBJ1-6, the V gene TRBV19, with a possible D match to TRBD1 (5 bases). CDR3 DNA: TGTGCCAGTACCTTAGACAGCAATAATTCACCCCTCCACTTT. It yields the protein CASTLDSNNSPLHF. Together with reference TRBV19 and TRBJ1-6, the CDR3 gives the full variable domain: DGGITQSPKYLFRKEGQNVTLSCEQNLNHDAMYWYRQDPGQGLRLIYYSQIVNDFQKGDIAEGYSVSREKKESFPLTVTSAQKNPTAFYLCASTLDSNNSPLHFGNGTRLTVT.